This is a list of T cell receptor beta chains from one sample in a study of preoperative IRX-2 immunotherapy in early breast cancer. Some clones are missing from TCRdb's copy, which holds only in-frame ones; the method was immunoSEQ multiplex PCR. The table lists around 5,600 clones, roughly two thirds of them singletons. The source material was tumor tissue, sampled before IRX-2 immunotherapy. The receptor set was obtained from a human donor with breast cancer. Each CDR3 is given without its conserved first and last residue. The size entry is marked missing in some rows and otherwise reads once, few, many or a size class.

CDR3 protein: AWSASGRVGTQY; J gene: TRBJ2-3; V gene: TRBV30; clone size: -
CDR3 protein: ASSQGSGDYEQY; J gene: TRBJ2-7; V gene: TRBV11-3; clone size: -
CDR3 protein: ASSSPLRLGQAQETQY; J gene: TRBJ2-5; V gene: TRBV28; clone size: -
CDR3 protein: ASTPGVVVGEKLF; J gene: TRBJ1-4; V gene: TRBV5-1; clone size: -
CDR3 protein: ASSERTAGNTEAF; J gene: TRBJ1-1; V gene: TRBV6-8; clone size: -
CDR3 protein: ASRPRTGGIYEQY; J gene: TRBJ2-7; V gene: TRBV6-7; clone size: once
CDR3 protein: ASSPGGYGYT; J gene: TRBJ1-2; V gene: TRBV28; clone size: few
CDR3 protein: ASSRTGNTEAF; J gene: TRBJ1-1; V gene: TRBV6-8; clone size: -
CDR3 protein: ASSWNFNQPQH; J gene: TRBJ1-5; V gene: TRBV23-1; clone size: once
CDR3 protein: ASSLGLTGIPDTQY; J gene: TRBJ2-3; V gene: TRBV5-1; clone size: few
CDR3 protein: ASSRDRAWNTEAF; J gene: TRBJ1-1; V gene: TRBV19; clone size: -
CDR3 protein: ATATGFQETQY; J gene: TRBJ2-5; V gene: TRBV19; clone size: few
CDR3 protein: ASSVTGTGNQPQH; J gene: TRBJ1-5; V gene: TRBV6-8; clone size: -
CDR3 protein: ASRPDHGKGETQETQY; J gene: TRBJ2-5; V gene: TRBV5-1; clone size: -
CDR3 protein: ASRGDRSYGELF; J gene: TRBJ2-2; V gene: TRBV6-8; clone size: -
CDR3 protein: ASSLRTGGQETQY; J gene: TRBJ2-5; V gene: TRBV28; clone size: -
CDR3 protein: ASSSPSSGSTEQF; J gene: TRBJ2-1; V gene: TRBV11-3; clone size: -
CDR3 protein: ASSLLAAGYEQY; J gene: TRBJ2-7; V gene: TRBV11-3; clone size: -
CDR3 protein: ASSFPQGMATEAF; J gene: TRBJ1-1; V gene: TRBV28; clone size: -
CDR3 protein: ASSSPRRGGELF; J gene: TRBJ2-2; V gene: TRBV11-3; clone size: -